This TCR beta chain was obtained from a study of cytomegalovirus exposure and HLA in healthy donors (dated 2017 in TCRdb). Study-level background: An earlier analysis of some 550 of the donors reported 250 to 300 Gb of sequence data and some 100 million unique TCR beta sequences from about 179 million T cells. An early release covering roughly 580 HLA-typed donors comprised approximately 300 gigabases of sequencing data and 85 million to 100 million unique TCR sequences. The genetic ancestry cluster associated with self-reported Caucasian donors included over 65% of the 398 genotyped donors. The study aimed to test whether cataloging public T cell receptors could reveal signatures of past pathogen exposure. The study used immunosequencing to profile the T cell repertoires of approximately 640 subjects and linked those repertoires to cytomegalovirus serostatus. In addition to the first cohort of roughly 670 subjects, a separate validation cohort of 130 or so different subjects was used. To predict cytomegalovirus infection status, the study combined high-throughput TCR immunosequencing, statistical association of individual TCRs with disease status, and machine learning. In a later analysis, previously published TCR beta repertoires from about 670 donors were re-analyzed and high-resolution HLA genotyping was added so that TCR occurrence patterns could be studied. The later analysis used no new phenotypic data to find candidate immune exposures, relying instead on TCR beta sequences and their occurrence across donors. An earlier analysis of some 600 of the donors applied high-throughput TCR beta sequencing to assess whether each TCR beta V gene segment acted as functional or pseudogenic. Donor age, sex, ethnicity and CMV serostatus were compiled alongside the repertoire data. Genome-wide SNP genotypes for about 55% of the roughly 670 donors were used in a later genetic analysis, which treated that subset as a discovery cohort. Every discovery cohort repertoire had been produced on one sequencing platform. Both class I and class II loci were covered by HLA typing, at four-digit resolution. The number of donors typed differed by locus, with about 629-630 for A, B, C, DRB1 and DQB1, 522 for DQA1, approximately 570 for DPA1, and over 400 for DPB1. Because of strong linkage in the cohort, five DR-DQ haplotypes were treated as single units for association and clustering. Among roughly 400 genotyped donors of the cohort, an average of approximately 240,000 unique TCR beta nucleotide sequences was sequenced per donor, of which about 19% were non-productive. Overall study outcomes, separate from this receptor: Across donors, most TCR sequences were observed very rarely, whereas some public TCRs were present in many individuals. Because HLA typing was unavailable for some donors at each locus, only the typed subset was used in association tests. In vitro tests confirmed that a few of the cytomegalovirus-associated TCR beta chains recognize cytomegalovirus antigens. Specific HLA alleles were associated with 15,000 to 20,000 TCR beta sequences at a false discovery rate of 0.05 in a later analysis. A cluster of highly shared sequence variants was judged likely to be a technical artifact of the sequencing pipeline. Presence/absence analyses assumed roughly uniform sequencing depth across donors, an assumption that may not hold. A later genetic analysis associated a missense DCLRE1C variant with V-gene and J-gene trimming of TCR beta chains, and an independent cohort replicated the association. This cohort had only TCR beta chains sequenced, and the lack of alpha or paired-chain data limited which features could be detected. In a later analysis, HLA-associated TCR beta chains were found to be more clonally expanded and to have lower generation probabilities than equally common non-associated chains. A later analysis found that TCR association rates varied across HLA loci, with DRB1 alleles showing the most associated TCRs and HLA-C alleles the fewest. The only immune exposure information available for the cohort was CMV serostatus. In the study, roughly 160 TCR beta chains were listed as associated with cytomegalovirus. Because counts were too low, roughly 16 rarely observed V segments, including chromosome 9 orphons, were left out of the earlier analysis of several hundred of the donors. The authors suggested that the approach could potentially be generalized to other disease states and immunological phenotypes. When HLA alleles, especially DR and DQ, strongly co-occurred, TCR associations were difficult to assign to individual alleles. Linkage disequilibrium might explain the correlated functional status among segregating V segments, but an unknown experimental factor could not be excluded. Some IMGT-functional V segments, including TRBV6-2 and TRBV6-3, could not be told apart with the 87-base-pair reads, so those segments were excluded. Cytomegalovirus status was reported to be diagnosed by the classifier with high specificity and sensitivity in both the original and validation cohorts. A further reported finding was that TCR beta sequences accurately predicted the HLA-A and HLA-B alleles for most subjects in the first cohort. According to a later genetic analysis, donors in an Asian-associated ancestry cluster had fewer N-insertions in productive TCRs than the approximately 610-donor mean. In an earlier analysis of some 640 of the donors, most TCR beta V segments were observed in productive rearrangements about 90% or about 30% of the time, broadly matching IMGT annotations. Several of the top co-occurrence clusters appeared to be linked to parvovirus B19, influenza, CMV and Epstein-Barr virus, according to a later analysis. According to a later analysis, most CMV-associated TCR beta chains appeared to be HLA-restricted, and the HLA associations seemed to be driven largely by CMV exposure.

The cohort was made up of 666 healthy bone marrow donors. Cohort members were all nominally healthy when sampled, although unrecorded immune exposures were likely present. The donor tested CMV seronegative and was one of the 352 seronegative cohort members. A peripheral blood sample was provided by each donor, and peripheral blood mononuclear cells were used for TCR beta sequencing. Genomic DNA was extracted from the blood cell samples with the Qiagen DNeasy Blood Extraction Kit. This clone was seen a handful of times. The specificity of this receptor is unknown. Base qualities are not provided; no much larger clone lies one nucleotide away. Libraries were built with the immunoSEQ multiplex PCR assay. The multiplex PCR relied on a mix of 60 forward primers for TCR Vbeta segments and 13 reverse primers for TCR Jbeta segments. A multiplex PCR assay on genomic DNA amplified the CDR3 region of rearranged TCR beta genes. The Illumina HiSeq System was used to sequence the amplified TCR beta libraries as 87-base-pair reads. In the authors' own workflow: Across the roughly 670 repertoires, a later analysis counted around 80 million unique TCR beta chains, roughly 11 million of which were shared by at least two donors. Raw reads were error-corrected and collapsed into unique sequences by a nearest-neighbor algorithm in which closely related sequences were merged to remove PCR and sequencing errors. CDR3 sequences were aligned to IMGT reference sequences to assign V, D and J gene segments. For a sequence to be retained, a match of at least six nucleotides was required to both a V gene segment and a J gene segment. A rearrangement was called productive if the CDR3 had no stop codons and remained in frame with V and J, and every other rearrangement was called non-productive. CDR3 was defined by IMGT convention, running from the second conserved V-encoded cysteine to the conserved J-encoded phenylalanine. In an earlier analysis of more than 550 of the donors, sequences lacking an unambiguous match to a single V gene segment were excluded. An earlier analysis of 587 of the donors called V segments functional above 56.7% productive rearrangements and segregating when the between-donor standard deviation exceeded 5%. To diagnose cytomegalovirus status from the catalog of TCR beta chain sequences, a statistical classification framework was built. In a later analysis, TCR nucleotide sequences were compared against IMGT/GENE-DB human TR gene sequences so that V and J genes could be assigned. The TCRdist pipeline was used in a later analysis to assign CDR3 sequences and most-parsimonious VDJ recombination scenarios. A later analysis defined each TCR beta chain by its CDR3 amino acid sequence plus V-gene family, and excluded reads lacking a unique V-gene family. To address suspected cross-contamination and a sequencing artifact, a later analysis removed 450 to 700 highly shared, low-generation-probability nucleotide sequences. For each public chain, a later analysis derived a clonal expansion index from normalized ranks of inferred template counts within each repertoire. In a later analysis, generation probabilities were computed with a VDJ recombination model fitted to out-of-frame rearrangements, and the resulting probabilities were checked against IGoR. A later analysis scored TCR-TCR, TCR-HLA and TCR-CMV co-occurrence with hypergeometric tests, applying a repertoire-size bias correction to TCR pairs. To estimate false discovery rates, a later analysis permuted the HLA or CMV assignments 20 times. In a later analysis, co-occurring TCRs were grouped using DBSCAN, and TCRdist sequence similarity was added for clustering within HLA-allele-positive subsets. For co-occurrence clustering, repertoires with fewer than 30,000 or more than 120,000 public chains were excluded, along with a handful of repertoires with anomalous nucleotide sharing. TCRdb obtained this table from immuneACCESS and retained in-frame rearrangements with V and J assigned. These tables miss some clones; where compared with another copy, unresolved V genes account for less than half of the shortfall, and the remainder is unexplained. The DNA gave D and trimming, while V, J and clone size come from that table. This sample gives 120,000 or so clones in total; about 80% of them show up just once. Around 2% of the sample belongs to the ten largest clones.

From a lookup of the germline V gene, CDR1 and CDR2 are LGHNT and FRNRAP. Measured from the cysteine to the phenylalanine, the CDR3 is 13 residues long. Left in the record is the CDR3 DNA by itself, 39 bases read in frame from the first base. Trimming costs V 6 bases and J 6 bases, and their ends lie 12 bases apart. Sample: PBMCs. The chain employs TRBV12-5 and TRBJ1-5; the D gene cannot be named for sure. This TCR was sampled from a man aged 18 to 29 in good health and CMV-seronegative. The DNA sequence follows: TGTGCTAGTGGCACAATCACCAGTCAGCCCCAGCATTTT. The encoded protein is CASGTITSQPQHF.